This TCR beta chain is from a study of T cell responses to AZD1222 COVID-19 vaccine. Overall study results and limits: Baseline seropositives among AZD1222 recipients totaled only 6 or 7. In a largely white British group with more females than males, clonal diversity was possibly underestimated. Once two AZD1222 doses were given, Spike-specific TCR breadth and depth went up. Repertoire samples came only from after the peak T cell response.

V was pared by 6 bases and J by 0 bases, with 9 bases between. The CDR3 covers 13 residues. Germline CDR1 and CDR2: SGHKS and YYEKEE (reference sequence). Comments on this clone: Its antigen is as yet unknown.

This table comes from immunoSEQ multiplex PCR, and its TCRdb copy is limited to in-frame clones, with some not included. Counted here are 85,000 to 90,000 clones, around nine tenths occurring once; the ten biggest clones make up around 3%. The TCR sequence derives from an adult in good health. The sample here was peripheral blood, taken on day 0 of AZD1222 vaccination. This rearrangement joins TRBV5-5 to TRBJ1-1, with unresolved D. CDR3 sequence reads: CASTKEMNTEAFF. CDR3 sequence (DNA): TGTGCCAGCACGAAGGAGATGAACACTGAAGCTTTCTTT.